The rows below give T cell receptor beta chains drawn from one sample of a study of CD8 T cells in ankylosing spondylitis. One entry per CDR3 protein, called by TCRdb with MiXCR from the 5' RACE reads. Of 150,000 to 250,000 distinct CDR3 sequences listed, roughly 13% are singletons. The sample was blood, either unsorted or a sorted T cell fraction (not recorded which). The receptors shown here come from a male donor with ankylosing spondylitis or in good health (not recorded which). Each CDR3 is given with its conserved first and last residue. D genes are given only for firm matches. Rows give clone size only sometimes, using once, few, many, or a class for an expanded clone.

D	J	size	V	CDR3	DNA
.	TRBJ2-1	.	TRBV14	CASSSNPGSNEQFF	TGTGCCAGCAGCTCAAATCCAGGGAGCAATGAGCAGTTCTTC
.	TRBJ2-3	.	TRBV5-6	CASSFFSQPDTQYF	TGTGCCAGCAGCTTCTTTAGCCAGCCAGATACGCAGTATTTT
TRBD1	TRBJ2-5	many	TRBV27	CASRPQGAGKTQYF	TGTGCCAGCAGGCCTCAGGGGGCTGGAAAGACCCAGTACTTC
TRBD1	TRBJ2-1	.	TRBV28	CASSFTGTAIYNEQFF	TGTGCCAGCAGTTTCACCGGGACAGCCATTTACAATGAGCAGTTCTTC
TRBD1	TRBJ2-7	few	TRBV3-1	CASSPRTGLPEQYF	TGTGCCAGCAGCCCGAGGACAGGGCTTCCCGAGCAGTACTTC
TRBD1	TRBJ2-5	.	TRBV20-1	CSARNPGGGETQYF	TGCAGTGCTAGGAACCCAGGGGGCGGTGAGACCCAGTACTTC
.	TRBJ2-5	few	TRBV30	CAWNHGTQYF	TGTGCCTGGAATCACGGGACCCAGTACTTC
.	TRBJ1-4	.	TRBV29-1	CSVLGPGEKLFF	TGCAGCGTTCTGGGTCCCGGTGAAAAACTGTTTTTT
TRBD2	TRBJ2-1	few	TRBV27	CASSSGLADEQFF	TGTGCCAGCAGTTCCGGACTAGCGGATGAGCAGTTCTTC
TRBD1	TRBJ2-5	.	TRBV10-1	CASRRDRGPSSNKETQYF	TGCGCCAGCAGACGGGACAGGGGGCCCTCCAGCAACAAAGAGACCCAGTACTTC
TRBD2	TRBJ2-1	.	TRBV7-2	CASSPHLAGGYNEQFF	TGTGCCAGCAGCCCGCATCTAGCGGGGGGCTACAATGAGCAGTTCTTC
.	TRBJ1-3	few	TRBV3-1	CASSQDGHRNTIYF	TGTGCCAGCAGCCAAGATGGACACCGAAACACCATATATTTT
.	TRBJ2-7	.	TRBV4-1	CASSQDSPGAYEQYF	TGCGCCAGCAGCCAAGATTCTCCAGGGGCCTACGAGCAGTACTTC
TRBD2	TRBJ2-3	few	TRBV11-2	CASSPYFGGGAIEADTQYF	TGTGCCAGCAGCCCTTACTTTGGCGGGGGGGCCATAGAGGCAGATACGCAGTATTTT
.	TRBJ1-1	many	TRBV6-1	CASSEGQNTEAFF	TGTGCCAGCAGTGAAGGCCAGAACACTGAAGCTTTCTTT
.	TRBJ2-1	.	TRBV9	CASSVGAEPNEQFF	TGTGCCAGCAGCGTAGGGGCAGAACCCAATGAGCAGTTCTTC
.	TRBJ2-1	few	TRBV7-2	CASSPLLRDRGNEQFF	TGTGCCAGCAGTCCTCTCCTCAGGGATCGCGGCAATGAGCAGTTCTTC
.	TRBJ2-7	.	TRBV5-1	CASSPADTYEQYF	TGCGCCAGCAGCCCCGCGGACACCTACGAGCAGTACTTC
TRBD1	TRBJ1-1	few	TRBV27	CASTLTTGAGTEAFF	TGTGCCAGCACACTAACGACAGGGGCAGGAACTGAAGCTTTCTTT
TRBD2	TRBJ2-1	.	TRBV6-1	CASSPNLAGEQFF	TGTGCCAGCAGTCCTAATCTAGCGGGGGAGCAGTTCTTC
TRBD2	TRBJ2-3	.	TRBV29-1	CSVELAGETDTQYF	TGCAGCGTTGAGTTAGCGGGAGAGACAGATACGCAGTATTTT
TRBD2	TRBJ2-3	.	TRBV9	CASSVEVAGETDTQYF	TGTGCCAGCAGCGTAGAGGTAGCGGGAGAAACAGATACGCAGTATTTT